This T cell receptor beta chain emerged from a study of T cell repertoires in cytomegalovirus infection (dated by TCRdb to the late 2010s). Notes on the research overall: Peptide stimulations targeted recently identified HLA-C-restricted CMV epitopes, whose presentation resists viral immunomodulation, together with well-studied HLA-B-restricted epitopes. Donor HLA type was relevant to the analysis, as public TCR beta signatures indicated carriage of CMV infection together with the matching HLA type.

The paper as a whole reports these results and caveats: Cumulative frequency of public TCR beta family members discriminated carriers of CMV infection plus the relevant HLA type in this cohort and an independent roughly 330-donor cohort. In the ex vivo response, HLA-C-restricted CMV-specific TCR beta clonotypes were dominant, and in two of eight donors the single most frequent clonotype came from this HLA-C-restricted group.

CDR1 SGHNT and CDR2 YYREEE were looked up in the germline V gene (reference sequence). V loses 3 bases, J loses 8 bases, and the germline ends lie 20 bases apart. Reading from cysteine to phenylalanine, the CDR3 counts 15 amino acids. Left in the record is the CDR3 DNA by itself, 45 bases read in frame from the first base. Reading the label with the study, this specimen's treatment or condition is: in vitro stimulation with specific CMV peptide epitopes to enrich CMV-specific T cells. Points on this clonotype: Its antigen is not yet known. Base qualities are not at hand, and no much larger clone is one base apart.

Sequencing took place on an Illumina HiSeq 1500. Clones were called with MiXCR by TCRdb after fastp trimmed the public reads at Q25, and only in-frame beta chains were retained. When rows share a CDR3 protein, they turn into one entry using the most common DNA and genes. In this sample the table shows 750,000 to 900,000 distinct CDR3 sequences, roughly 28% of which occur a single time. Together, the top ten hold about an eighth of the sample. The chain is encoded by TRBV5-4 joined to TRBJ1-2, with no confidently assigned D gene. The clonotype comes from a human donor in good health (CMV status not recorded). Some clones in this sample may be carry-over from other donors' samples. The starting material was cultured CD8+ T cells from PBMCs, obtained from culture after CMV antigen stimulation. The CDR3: CASSSAEERRSGYTF. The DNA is TGTGCCAGCAGCTCCGCCGAGGAGAGGAGATCCGGCTACACCTTC.